These 31 T cell receptor beta chains share one sample of origin, sequenced in a study of blood T cell repertoires in COVID-19 (dated by TCRdb to 2019 to 2021). The library relied on the immunoSEQ multiplex PCR assay. TCRdb holds this immuneACCESS table with in-frame rearrangements only. Some clones are missing; in checked studies, unresolved V genes explain under half, and the rest has no known cause. Across this sample there are about 28,000 clones, with 70% to 90% seen only once. In total, the top ten clones hold about 10% of the sample. The sequencing sample was made of peripheral blood. These receptors all stem from a human donor in a cohort sampled during active COVID-19.

V and J are TRBV30 and TRBJ2-2, with 7 bases fitting TRBD1. The V gene end was trimmed by 4 bases and the J gene end by 7 bases; junction bases not matched to a gene: 6. Germline lookup yields CDR1 GTSNPN and CDR2 SVGIG (reference sequence). There are 13 residues in the CDR3. Here the CDR3 DNA reads TGTGCCTGGATGGGACAGATCATCGGGGAGCTGTTTTTT. It yields the protein CAWMGQIIGELFF.

This chain uses TRBV18 with TRBJ2-2; 7 bases are shared with TRBD2. The CDR3 extends over 16 amino acids. The junction had 2 bases not matched to a gene; V was cut back by 1 base and J by 0 bases. Germline CDR1 is KGHSH and CDR2 is LQKENI. The CDR3 sequence is CASSPLRGANTGELFF. The CDR3 region has the DNA TGTGCCAGCTCACCACTTCGGGGGGCGAACACCGGGGAGCTGTTTTTT.

This rearrangement joins TRBV3-1 (or the pseudogene TRBV3-2) to TRBJ1-1; no clear D gene. Germline V gives CDR1 LGHDT, CDR2 YNNKEL (reference sequence). Trimming took off 1 base at V and 5 bases at J, with 8 bases between the two ends. This CDR3 is 13 amino acids long. The CDR3 DNA reads TGTGCCAGCAGCCAAGTTGAGGAGACTGAAGCTTTCTTT. Its translation: CASSQVEETEAFF.

The J gene is TRBJ1-6, the V gene TRBV2; no definite D call. The CDR3 sequence is 14 residues long. V dropped 3 bases and J dropped 13 bases, with 16 bases sitting between them. Germline V gives CDR1 SNHLY, CDR2 FYNNEI. The CDR3 DNA follows: TGTGCCAGCAGTGATGGGCCCCGCGTGAGCCCCCTCCACTTT. It codes for CASSDGPRVSPLHF. The variable domain in full, with the rest retrieved from reference TRBV2 and TRBJ1-6, is EPEVTQTPSHQVTQMGQEVILRCVPISNHLYFYWYRQILGQKVEFLVSFYNNEISEKSEIFDDQFSVERPDGSNFTLKIRSTKLEDSAMYFCASSDGPRVSPLHFGNGTRLTVT.

The chain combines TRBV20-1 with TRBJ2-1; perhaps TRBD1 as D (6 bases). The germline V and J ends were trimmed by 3 bases and 2 bases, with 14 bases remaining between them. Germline V gene lookup returns CDR1 DFQATT and CDR2 SNEGSKA (reference sequence). The CDR3 covers 15 residues. The CDR3 loop is CSASWGTQAYNEQFF. The CDR3 DNA follows: TGCAGTGCTAGTTGGGGGACACAGGCCTACAATGAGCAGTTCTTC.

The CDR3 nucleotides read TGCGCCAGCAGCTTCCAGGACAGGAACACTGAAGCTTTCTTT. This encodes CASSFQDRNTEAFF. The rearrangement uses TRBV5-1 and TRBJ1-1; D perhaps matches TRBD1 (6 bases). Between the trimmed V and J ends, which lost 2 bases and 1 base, there was a span of 9 bases. From germline, CDR1 is SGHRS and CDR2 YFSETQ. The CDR3 runs 14 residues.

The J gene is TRBJ2-3, the V gene TRBV11-2; D remains unclear. V lost 5 bases, J lost 5 bases, and 5 bases lay in between. This CDR3 has 11 residues. The V gene's germline CDR1 is SGHAT and CDR2 FQNNGV. CDR3 nucleotide sequence: TGTGCCAGCAGCCCAGAAGATACGCAGTATTTT. As protein: CASSPEDTQYF.

The V and J genes are TRBV25-1 and TRBJ1-4; TRBD1 matches 10 bases. The CDR3 extends over 15 amino acids. Germline V CDR1 and CDR2: MGHDK, SYGVNS. V dropped 4 bases and J dropped 8; count of bases not matched to a gene: 7. The CDR3 loop is CASSGGTGEGEKLFF. CDR3 DNA: TGTGCCAGCAGTGGAGGGACAGGGGAGGGGGAAAAACTGTTTTTT.

The chain employs TRBV29-1 and TRBJ2-7, with D maybe TRBD1 (6 bases). The CDR3 consists of 11 residues. V lost 4 bases and J 6 bases, leaving 10 bases between the germline ends. Germline values: CDR1 SQVTM, CDR2 ANQGSEA. DNA for the CDR3: TGCAGCGTTGGGACAGTCGGCGAGCAGTACTTC. This gives the protein CSVGTVGEQYF.

The chain carries TRBV6-4 and TRBJ2-7; 10 positions match TRBD2. With V trimmed by 8 bases and J by 2 bases, 6 bases remained unmatched. The CDR3 spans 14 residues. The germline V gene encodes CDR1 MRHNA and CDR2 SNTAGT. CDR3 in DNA: TGTGCCAGCCCGGGACTAGCGTTAACCTACGAGCAGTACTTC. This codes for CASPGLALTYEQYF.

The V and J genes are TRBV5-6 and TRBJ1-2; 7 nucleotides align to TRBD1. In germline, CDR1 is SGHDT, CDR2 YYEEEE. Unmatched junction bases numbered 7, after V lost 5 bases and J lost 6 bases. This CDR3 comprises 13 residues. The CDR3 sequence: CASRLYRGDGYTF. CDR3 DNA sequence: TGTGCCAGCAGATTGTACAGGGGAGATGGCTACACCTTC.

The chain has TRBV7-2 and TRBJ2-1, with D possibly TRBD1 on 8 matching bases. This CDR3 comprises 18 residues. V gave up 4 bases and J gave up 4 bases, with 23 bases separating them. Germline CDR1 is SGHTA and CDR2 is FQGNSA. The CDR3 loop is CASSSRGAQGARYNEQFF. The CDR3 region has the DNA TGTGCCAGCAGCTCACGGGGGGCCCAGGGGGCGAGATACAATGAGCAGTTCTTC.

This chain links TRBV5-8 with TRBJ1-3, with 10 bases that match TRBD1. The CDR3 spans 14 residues. CDR1 is SGHTS and CDR2 is YDEGEE in the germline V gene. V dropped 4 bases and J dropped 4; count of bases not matched to a gene: 2. This CDR3 is CASSRTGGGNTIYF. CDR3 nucleotide sequence: TGTGCCAGCAGCCGGACAGGGGGAGGAAACACCATATATTTT.

This clone has only a few counts. V and J are TRBV6-2 or TRBV6-3 and TRBJ1-1, with D perhaps TRBD1 (5 bases). Germline CDR1 MNHEY, CDR2 SVGEGT. This CDR3 spans 14 amino acids. The ends were cut back, 0 bases at V and 7 bases at J, with 12 bases in the middle. This CDR3 is CASSYSTLRGEAFF. The CDR3 nucleotides are TGTGCCAGCAGTTACTCCACTCTTAGGGGTGAAGCTTTCTTT.

The genes are TRBV6-5 and TRBJ1-2; 8 bases line up with TRBD1. The CDR3 runs to 14 residues. Germline values: CDR1 MNHEY, CDR2 SVGAGI. Trimming took 9 bases from V and 3 from J; bases not matched to a gene: 9. The CDR3: CASIPGQADYGYTF. The CDR3 DNA sequence: TGTGCCAGTATACCGGGACAGGCAGACTATGGCTACACCTTC.

This rearrangement joins TRBV29-1 to TRBJ1-1; possible D gene TRBD1, 5 bases. The germline V gene has CDR1 SQVTM and CDR2 ANQGSEA. There are 13 residues in the CDR3. V lost 4 bases to trimming and J lost 1 base, with 10 bases between them. The CDR3 DNA follows: TGCAGCGTTGCGAGGACAACGAACACTGAAGCTTTCTTT. It codes for CSVARTTNTEAFF.

The sample holds one count of this clone. The chain is built from TRBV5-1 and TRBJ1-2, with 8 nucleotides matching TRBD1. CDR3 length: 19 residues. Germline assignment: CDR1 SGHRS and CDR2 YFSETQ. V lost 5 bases, J lost 1 base, and 19 bases stayed unmatched. In nucleotides, the CDR3 is TGCGCCAGCAGTCTCTGGGGGTCTACTGGACAGGGCCATAACTATGGCTACACCTTC. It specifies CASSLWGSTGQGHNYGYTF.

The rearrangement joins TRBV5-1 to TRBJ1-1; TRBD1 matches 9 bases. In germline, CDR1 is SGHRS, CDR2 YFSETQ. The CDR3 totals 15 residues. After removal of 0 bases from V and 6 bases from J, the junction contained 6 bases not matched to a gene. For the CDR3, the DNA is TGCGCCAGCAGCTTGGGGGACAGGGATATTGCTGAAGCTTTCTTT. It is translated as CASSLGDRDIAEAFF.

The chain is built from TRBV7-9 and TRBJ1-1; D may be TRBD1 (5 bases). Germline CDR1 reads SEHNR; CDR2 reads FQNEAQ (reference sequence). V gave up 11 bases and J gave up 3 bases, with 7 bases separating them. The CDR3 is 10 residues long. CDR3 amino acids: CADRDTEAFF. In DNA form, the CDR3 reads TGTGCCGACAGAGACACTGAAGCTTTCTTT.

This clone was counted between two and nine times. J is TRBJ1-6 and V is TRBV6-6; D gene ambiguous. V dropped 6 bases and J dropped 7 bases, with 10 bases sitting between them. Germline assignment: CDR1 MNHNY and CDR2 SVGAGI (reference sequence). The length of the CDR3 is 13 residues. CDR3 nucleotides: TGTGCCAGCAGGCAAATACAGAATTCACCCCTCCACTTT. Translation gives CASRQIQNSPLHF.

The V gene is TRBV27, the J gene TRBJ2-1, with TRBD2 matching over 7 bases. The germline CDR1 and CDR2 sequences are MNHEY and SMNVEV (reference sequence). The CDR3 is 14 amino acids. V lost 6 bases, J lost 4 bases, and 6 bases stayed unmatched. DNA of the CDR3: TGTGCCAGCAGGGGGACTACGCTATACAATGAGCAGTTCTTC. It codes for CASRGTTLYNEQFF.

The chain has TRBV6-1 and TRBJ1-1; D gene ambiguous. Between the trimmed V and J ends, which lost 3 bases and 7 bases, there was a span of 18 bases. The V gene's germline CDR1 is MNHNS and CDR2 SASEGT. This CDR3 has 15 amino acids. CDR3 in amino acids: CASSDVAARVGEAFF. CDR3 coding DNA: TGTGCCAGCAGTGACGTGGCAGCCCGGGTGGGTGAAGCTTTCTTT.

The chain links TRBV19 to TRBJ2-3; a weak D match, TRBD2 (6 bases). From germline, CDR1 is LNHDA and CDR2 SQIVND (reference sequence). V dropped 4 bases and J dropped 4 bases, with 15 bases sitting between them. CDR3 size: 15 residues. The CDR3 sequence is CASSTHPGAPDTQYF. As DNA, the CDR3 is TGTGCCAGTAGTACCCACCCGGGAGCACCAGATACGCAGTATTTT. Looking up the rest from reference TRBV19 and TRBJ2-3 gives the full variable domain: DGGITQSPKYLFRKEGQNVTLSCEQNLNHDAMYWYRQDPGQGLRLIYYSQIVNDFQKGDIAEGYSVSREKKESFPLTVTSAQKNPTAFYLCASSTHPGAPDTQYFGPGTRLTVL.

The chain links TRBV6-5 to TRBJ1-6, with no clear D. Looked up from germline, CDR1 is MNHEY and CDR2 is SVGAGI. V lost 5 bases, J lost 0 bases, and 8 bases lay in between. This CDR3 has 15 amino acids. The CDR3 loop reads CASSREVSYNSPLHF. CDR3 sequence (DNA): TGTGCCAGCAGTCGGGAAGTCTCCTATAATTCACCCCTCCACTTT.

The chain recombines TRBV6-2 or TRBV6-3 with TRBJ2-5, with no clear D. Trimming took off 6 bases at V and 5 bases at J, with 22 bases between the two ends. The CDR3 is 16 amino acids. The germline CDR1 and CDR2 sequences are MNHEY and SVGEGT. The CDR3 sequence: CASSWQIRGGFETQYF. CDR3 nucleotides: TGTGCCAGCAGCTGGCAAATACGAGGCGGCTTTGAGACCCAGTACTTC.

About this clone: The sample carries other DNA sequences with the same CDR3. The CDR3 DNA is TGTGCCAGCAGTTACCGTACGCCGAGCTCCTACAATGAGCAGTTCTTC. Protein: CASSYRTPSSYNEQFF. The rearrangement links TRBV6-5 to TRBJ2-1; no reliable D call. V lost 2 bases, J lost 0 bases, and 11 bases lay in between. Germline V gene sequence: CDR1 MNHEY, CDR2 SVGAGI. The CDR3 is 16 amino acids.

The chain couples TRBV29-1 to TRBJ2-5, with 9 bases identical to TRBD2. Germline CDR1 SQVTM, CDR2 ANQGSEA. This CDR3 region has 14 residues. J gave up 2 bases and V 4 bases, and 5 bases lay outside the gene matches. The CDR3 loop reads CSVVASGVQETQYF. As DNA, the CDR3 is TGCAGCGTTGTAGCTAGCGGGGTTCAAGAGACCCAGTACTTC.

V gene TRBV30 combines with J gene TRBJ1-2; 9 nucleotides agree with TRBD1. CDR1 is GTSNPN and CDR2 is SVGIG in the germline V gene (reference sequence). CDR3 length: 18 residues. V lost 2 bases and J lost 5; bases outside the gene matches: 18. The CDR3 loop reads CAWSPEAWGTGRMYGYTF. The CDR3, as DNA: TGTGCCTGGAGTCCTGAGGCCTGGGGGACAGGGAGGATGTATGGCTACACCTTC. The complete variable domain, with remaining parts taken from reference TRBV30 and TRBJ1-2, reads SQTIHQWPATLVQPVGSPLSLECTVEGTSNPNLYWYRQAAGRGLQLLFYSVGIGQISSEVPQNLSASRPQDRQFILSSKKLLLSDSGFYLCAWSPEAWGTGRMYGYTFGSGTRLTVV.

The rearrangement links TRBV6-2 or TRBV6-3 to TRBJ2-3; no definite D call. Trimming removed 2 bases from V and 0 bases from J, with 3 bases in between. The length of the CDR3 is 13 residues. Germline-derived CDR1 and CDR2 are MNHEY and SVGEGT. The CDR3 sequence is CASSYRSTDTQYF. In DNA form, the CDR3 reads TGTGCCAGCAGTTACCGGAGCACAGATACGCAGTATTTT.

This rearrangement joins TRBV19 to TRBJ2-1, with TRBD2 identical over 8 bases. The germline V gene encodes CDR1 LNHDA and CDR2 SQIVND (reference sequence). The CDR3 runs to 17 residues. V was clipped by 5 bases and J by 3 bases; unmatched bases: 12. The CDR3, as DNA: TGTGCCAGTAGTCGCCCTGAGGTAGCGGGGTTCTACAATGAGCAGTTCTTC. Protein sequence: CASSRPEVAGFYNEQFF.

The chain couples TRBV19 to TRBJ1-2, with 8 bases aligning to TRBD1. CDR1 is LNHDA and CDR2 is SQIVND in the germline V gene (reference sequence). V shed 1 base, J shed 4 bases, and the junction held 11 bases outside the gene matches. The CDR3 runs 17 residues. The CDR3 loop is CASSIVRAGGASYGYTF. In DNA form, the CDR3 reads TGTGCCAGTAGTATAGTCCGGGCAGGGGGCGCTAGCTATGGCTACACCTTC.